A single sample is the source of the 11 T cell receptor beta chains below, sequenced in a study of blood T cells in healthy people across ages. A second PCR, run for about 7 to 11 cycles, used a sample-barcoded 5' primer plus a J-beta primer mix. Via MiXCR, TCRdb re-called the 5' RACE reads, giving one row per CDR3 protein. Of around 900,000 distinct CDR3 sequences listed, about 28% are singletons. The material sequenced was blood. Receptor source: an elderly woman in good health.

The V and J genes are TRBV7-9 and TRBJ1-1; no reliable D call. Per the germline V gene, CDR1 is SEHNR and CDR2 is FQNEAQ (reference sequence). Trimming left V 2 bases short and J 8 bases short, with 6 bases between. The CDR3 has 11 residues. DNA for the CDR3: TGTGCCAGCAGCTTAAATAGGGAAGCTTTCTTT. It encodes CASSLNREAFF.

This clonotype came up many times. CDR3 in DNA: TGTGCCTGGAGTGGCCGGGACAGGGGGCTGAGAGGGCAGTTCTTC. This codes for CAWSGRDRGLRGQFF. This chain links TRBV30 with TRBJ2-1; 12 positions match TRBD1. CDR1 and CDR2 from the germline V gene are GTSNPN and SVGIG (reference sequence). V lost 1 base to trimming and J lost 12 bases; unmatched junction nucleotides: 10. CDR3 length: 15 amino acids.

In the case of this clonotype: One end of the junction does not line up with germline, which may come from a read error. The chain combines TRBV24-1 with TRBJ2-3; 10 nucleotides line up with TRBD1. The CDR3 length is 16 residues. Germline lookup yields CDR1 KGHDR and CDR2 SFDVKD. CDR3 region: CATSTPGQGYSETQYF. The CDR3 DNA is TGTGCCACCAGTACACCGGGACAGGGGTATTCAGAGACGCAGTATTTT.

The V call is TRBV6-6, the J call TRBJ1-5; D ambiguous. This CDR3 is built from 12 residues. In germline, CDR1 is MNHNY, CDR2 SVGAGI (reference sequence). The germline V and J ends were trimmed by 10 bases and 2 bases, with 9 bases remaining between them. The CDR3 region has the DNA TGTGCCATCCGTTCTGGCAATCAGCCCCAGCATTTT. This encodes CAIRSGNQPQHF.

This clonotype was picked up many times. The CDR3 is CASSLEVTGGFGYTF. CDR3 in DNA: TGTGCCAGCAGCTTAGAGGTTACAGGGGGCTTTGGCTACACCTTC. J is TRBJ1-2 and V is TRBV7-2; TRBD1 agrees at 9 bases. Losses at the gene ends were 1 base for V and 7 bases for J; bases not matched to a gene: 7. Germline V gene data show CDR1 as SGHTA and CDR2 as FQGNSA. The CDR3 length is 15 residues.

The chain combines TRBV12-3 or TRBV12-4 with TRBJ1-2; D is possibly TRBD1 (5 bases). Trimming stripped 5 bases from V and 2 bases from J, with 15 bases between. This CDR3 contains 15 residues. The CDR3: CASSLWGRQNYGYTF. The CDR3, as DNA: TGTGCCAGCAGTCTCTGGGGTAGACAGAACTATGGCTACACCTTC.

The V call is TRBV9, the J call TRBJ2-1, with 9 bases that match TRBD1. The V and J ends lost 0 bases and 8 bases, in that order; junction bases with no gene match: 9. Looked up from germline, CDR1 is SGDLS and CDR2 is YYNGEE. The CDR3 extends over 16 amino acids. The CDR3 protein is CASSVAGTGKIDEQFF. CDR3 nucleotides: TGTGCCAGCAGCGTAGCTGGGACAGGGAAGATTGATGAGCAGTTCTTC.

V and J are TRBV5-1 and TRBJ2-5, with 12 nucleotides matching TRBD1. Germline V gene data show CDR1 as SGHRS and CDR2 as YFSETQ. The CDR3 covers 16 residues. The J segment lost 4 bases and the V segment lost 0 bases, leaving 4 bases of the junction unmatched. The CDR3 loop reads CASSLAGQGALETQYF. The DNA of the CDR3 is TGCGCCAGCAGCTTGGCGGGACAGGGGGCATTAGAGACCCAGTACTTC.

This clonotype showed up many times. The CDR3 reads CASSLAGGADTQYF. In nucleotides, the CDR3 is TGTGCCAGCAGTCTAGCGGGGGGAGCAGATACGCAGTATTTT. The chain couples TRBV7-9 to TRBJ2-3; the match to TRBD2 covers 11 bases. The germline V gene has CDR1 SEHNR and CDR2 FQNEAQ (reference sequence). V shed 6 bases and J 4 bases; nucleotides not matched to a gene: 3. The CDR3 has 14 residues.

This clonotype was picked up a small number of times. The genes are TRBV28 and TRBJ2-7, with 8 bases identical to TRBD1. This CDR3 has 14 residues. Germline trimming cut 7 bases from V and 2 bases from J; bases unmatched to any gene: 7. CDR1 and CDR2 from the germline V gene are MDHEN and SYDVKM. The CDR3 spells CASNPWDRPYEQYF. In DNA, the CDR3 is TGTGCCAGCAACCCTTGGGACAGGCCCTACGAGCAGTACTTC.

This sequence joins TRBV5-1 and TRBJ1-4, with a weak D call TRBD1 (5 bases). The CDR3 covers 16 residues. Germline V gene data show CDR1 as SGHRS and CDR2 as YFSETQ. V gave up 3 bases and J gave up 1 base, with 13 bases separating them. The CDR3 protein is CASSYSGAVTNEKLFF. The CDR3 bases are TGCGCCAGCAGCTATAGCGGGGCAGTAACTAATGAAAAACTGTTTTTT.